The rows below give T cell receptor beta chains drawn from one sample of a study of blood T cell repertoires in COVID-19. This table comes from immunoSEQ multiplex PCR, and its TCRdb copy is limited to in-frame clones, with some not included. In the table there are 200,000 to 250,000 clones, approximately 86% of which are singletons. Sequenced material: peripheral blood. These receptors came from a young man with active or convalescent COVID-19. The CDR3 runs from the conserved cysteine through the conserved F or W. D genes are given only for firm matches. Rows give clone size only sometimes, using once, few, many, or a class for an expanded clone.

>TRBD1|.|TRBJ1-3|TRBV5-1
CASSGTTGGGGNTIYF
TGCGCCAGCAGCGGTACGACAGGGGGAGGTGGAAACACCATATATTTT
>.|.|TRBJ1-5|TRBV30
CAWSEIGTLGALSNQPQHF
TGTGCCTGGAGCGAAATCGGGACATTGGGGGCTTTGAGCAATCAGCCCCAGCATTTT
>.|.|TRBJ2-5|TRBV7-9
CASSWSAGQLETQYF
TGTGCCAGCAGCTGGTCTGCGGGACAGCTAGAGACCCAGTACTTC
>TRBD2|.|TRBJ2-3|TRBV27
CASSLLGGRADTQYF
TGTGCCAGCAGTTTATTGGGCGGGAGGGCAGATACGCAGTATTTT
>.|once|TRBJ1-1|TRBV6-1
CASSERAGLAFF
TGTGCCAGCAGTGAACGGGCGGGTTTAGCTTTCTTT
>.|.|TRBJ1-1|TRBV14
CASSQIVGGNTEAFF
TGTGCCAGCAGCCAAATCGTAGGGGGGAACACTGAAGCTTTCTTT
>TRBD1|.|TRBJ2-7|TRBV28
CASSSPDREYSYEQYF
TGTGCCAGCAGTTCCCCGGACAGGGAATACTCCTACGAGCAGTACTTC
>TRBD1|.|TRBJ1-6|TRBV19
CASRIRQGRDNSPLHF
TGTGCCAGTAGGATAAGACAGGGGCGAGATAATTCACCCCTCCACTTT
>TRBD2|.|TRBJ2-2|TRBV7-2
CASSSNRLAGVTGELFF
TGTGCCAGCAGCTCGAACCGTCTAGCGGGAGTGACCGGGGAGCTGTTTTTT
>.|.|TRBJ2-5|TRBV6-5
CASREGSWETQYF
TGTGCCAGCAGGGAGGGTAGCTGGGAGACCCAGTACTTC
>TRBD2|.|TRBJ2-3|TRBV7-7
CASSLGQGTGLAGEIGTDTQYF
TGTGCTAGCAGCTTAGGACAGGGGACAGGACTAGCGGGAGAAATCGGCACAGATACGCAGTATTTT
>TRBD1|.|TRBJ1-2|TRBV29-1
CSVEGGQGASGYTF
TGCAGCGTTGAAGGGGGACAGGGGGCATCGGGCTACACCTTC
>.|.|TRBJ2-3|TRBV29-1
CSVETVSTDTQYF
TGCAGCGTTGAAACGGTTAGCACCGATACGCAGTATTTT
>.|.|TRBJ2-1|TRBV4-2
CASSQGGSGNEQFF
TGTGCCAGCAGCCAAGGCGGTAGCGGAAATGAGCAGTTCTTC
>.|.|TRBJ1-2|TRBV6-5
CASSYSGEGYGYTF
TGTGCCAGCAGTTACTCGGGAGAGGGTTATGGCTACACCTTC
>TRBD1|few|TRBJ2-7|TRBV5-1
CASSLGQGYYEQYF
TGCGCCAGCAGCTTAGGACAGGGCTACTACGAGCAGTACTTC
>.|.|TRBJ2-2|TRBV28
CASSQTLANTGELFF
TGTGCCAGCAGCCAGACTCTCGCGAACACCGGGGAGCTGTTTTTT
>.|.|TRBJ2-1|TRBV6-5
CASSYSTRGSYNEQFF
TGTGCCAGCAGTTACTCAACGAGGGGGTCCTACAATGAGCAGTTCTTC
>.|.|TRBJ2-1|TRBV12-2
CASRFRPGTQTEGSYNEQFF
TGTGCAAGTCGCTTCCGTCCGGGGACTCAAACGGAGGGCTCCTACAATGAGCAGTTCTTC
>TRBD2|.|TRBJ2-3|TRBV6-1
CASSDAPAGGSTQYF
TGTGCCAGCAGTGATGCCCCAGCGGGAGGCTCTACGCAGTATTTT
>TRBD2|.|TRBJ2-7|TRBV6-5
CASSYIGGAYEQYF
TGTGCCAGCAGTTATATCGGGGGGGCCTACGAGCAGTACTTC
>.|.|TRBJ2-1|TRBV5-8
CASSRGTHRGGDNEQFF
TGTGCCAGCAGCCGGGGGACCCACAGGGGAGGAGACAATGAGCAGTTCTTC
>.|.|TRBJ2-2|TRBV2
CASSETGGPLTGELFF
TGTGCCAGCAGTGAGACAGGCGGACCTCTCACCGGGGAGCTGTTTTTT
>.|.|TRBJ2-5|TRBV30
CAWSRPGGAGQETQYF
TGTGCCTGGAGTCGACCGGGGGGCGCCGGGCAAGAGACCCAGTACTTC
>.|.|TRBJ1-3|TRBV30
CAWTDKLRSGNTIYF
TGTGCCTGGACTGATAAACTGCGCTCTGGAAACACCATATATTTT